In this sample, the clone carrying this T cell receptor (beta chain) turned up many times. Some clones are missing from TCRdb's copy, which holds only in-frame ones; the method was immunoSEQ multiplex PCR. The sample has 35,000 to 55,000 clones; roughly 77% are singletons. This sample is part of a study of control samples from healthy donors and cancer patients. CDR3 length equals 16 residues. The V gene's germline CDR1 is PRHDT and CDR2 FYEKMQ (reference sequence). Trimming took off 5 bases at V and 2 bases at J, with 17 bases between the two ends. This chain connects TRBV13 to TRBJ2-3; D is perhaps TRBD2 (6 bases). This receptor was taken from a male donor with melanoma. Sequencing used formalin-fixed, paraffin-embedded tissue. Here the CDR3 reads CASSPPDSRDTDTQYF. DNA for the CDR3: TGTGCCAGCAGCCCCCCAGACTCGCGGGACACAGATACGCAGTATTTT.